This T cell receptor beta chain was profiled in a study of CD4 T cells in relation to SARS-CoV-2 and coronaviruses. On the study more broadly: The HLA restriction of the shared crossreactive spike epitopes was mapped.

Before the COVID-19 pandemic, during about 2010-2018, CD4+ T cells were taken from unexposed donors. Deep TCR-beta sequencing used DNA from uncultured naive and memory CD4+ T cells. TCRdb's table, derived via immunoSEQ multiplex PCR, lists solely in-frame clones and lacks some. Of about 68,000 clones in the sample, approximately 95% were seen once. Note on this clone: Its matching antigen is unknown.

CDR1 SGDLS and CDR2 YYNGEE come from the germline V gene. V lost 3 bases, J lost 4 bases, and 4 bases stayed unmatched. The CDR3 length is 14 residues. Whole-study findings and limits: Monoreactive clones expanded significantly more to SARS-CoV-2 than crossreactive clones did. In roughly two thirds of donors, memory CD4+ clonotypes crossrecognized SARS-CoV-2 and at least one common cold coronavirus spike.

The chain combines TRBV9 with TRBJ2-3; 8 bases fit TRBD2. This clonotype originated in a human donor in good health. The sequencing input was naive CD4+ T cells from PBMCs. Subset: naive CD4+ T cells isolated by negative enrichment. The CDR3 sequence: CASSALTSADTQYF. The CDR3, as DNA: TGTGCCAGCAGCGCGCTGACTAGCGCAGATACGCAGTATTTT.